These 28 T cell receptor beta chains share one sample of origin, sequenced in a study of blood T cell repertoires in COVID-19 (dated by TCRdb to 2019 to 2021). Libraries were built with the immunoSEQ multiplex PCR assay. As stored in TCRdb, this immuneACCESS dataset retains in-frame rearrangements with V and J assigned. A fraction of the clones does not appear; measured against another copy, unresolved V genes explain less than half of the discrepancy, and the remainder lacks a known reason. Within this sample are about 250,000 clones, with around 90% of them counted one time only. The ten largest clonotypes hold about 1.5% of the sample. The sample was PBMCs or T cells enriched from blood (not recorded which). The source is a woman between 50 and 59 years old who had recovered from COVID-19.

CDR3 protein: CASSLAWQGSYEQYF. The CDR3 coding sequence is TGTGCCAGCAGCTTAGCGTGGCAGGGGTCCTACGAGCAGTACTTC. This chain connects TRBV7-6 to TRBJ2-7; D possibly corresponds to TRBD1 (6 bases). Germline V gene data show CDR1 as SGHVS and CDR2 as FNYEAQ. This CDR3 has 15 amino acids. Trimming took off 0 bases at V and 1 base at J, with 10 bases between the two ends.

The J gene is TRBJ1-2, the V gene TRBV2, with a tentative D call TRBD1 (5 bases). CDR1 is SNHLY, CDR2 FYNNEI, per germline. The CDR3 has 12 amino acids. V was clipped by 6 bases and J by 3 bases, with 8 bases between them. CDR3 nucleotide sequence: TGTGCCAGCAGGGGGCAGGACTATGGCTACACCTTC. It codes for CASRGQDYGYTF.

The chain recombines TRBV6-5 with TRBJ2-7; the D gene is possibly TRBD1 (6 bases). The CDR3 is 12 residues long. Germline values: CDR1 MNHEY, CDR2 SVGAGI. The V end was cut by 6 bases, the J end by 1 base, with 7 bases between. CDR3 region: CASRGQSYEQYF. CDR3 DNA sequence: TGTGCCAGCAGAGGACAGTCCTACGAGCAGTACTTC.

This clone has only one observation. The chain joins TRBV2 to TRBJ2-5, with TRBD2 matching over 14 bases. The junction had 8 bases not matched to a gene; V was cut back by 7 bases and J by 4 bases. The CDR3 extends over 16 amino acids. CDR1 is SNHLY and CDR2 is FYNNEI in the germline V gene. The CDR3 region has the DNA TGTGCCAGCACCCCGGGACTAGCGGGAGAGGGAGAGACCCAGTACTTC. Its translation is CASTPGLAGEGETQYF. Full variable domain (outside the CDR3, taken from reference TRBV2 and TRBJ2-5): EPEVTQTPSHQVTQMGQEVILRCVPISNHLYFYWYRQILGQKVEFLVSFYNNEISEKSEIFDDQFSVERPDGSNFTLKIRSTKLEDSAMYFCASTPGLAGEGETQYFGPGTRLLVL.

V and J are TRBV18 and TRBJ2-5, with D perhaps TRBD1 (5 bases). The CDR3 length is 15 residues. V lost 3 bases, J lost 0 bases, and 11 bases lay in between. Germline V CDR1 and CDR2: KGHSH, LQKENI. CDR3 coding DNA: TGTGCCAGCTCACCCCAGCAGGGTAACCAAGAGACCCAGTACTTC. As protein: CASSPQQGNQETQYF.

This chain links TRBV28 with TRBJ2-2; possible D gene TRBD1, 5 bases. The CDR3 runs to 16 residues. Germline V CDR1 and CDR2: MDHEN, SYDVKM. V lost 5 bases to trimming and J lost 2 bases, with 15 bases between them. CDR3 sequence reads: CASSHRTLLNTGELFF. In DNA form, the CDR3 reads TGTGCCAGCAGTCACAGGACCCTGCTAAACACCGGGGAGCTGTTTTTT.

The chain uses TRBV2 and TRBJ2-5; D not certain. Germline assignment: CDR1 SNHLY and CDR2 FYNNEI. This CDR3 has 15 residues. The V end lost 2 bases, the J end lost 5 bases, and 15 bases lay between the germline ends. The CDR3 DNA reads TGTGCCAGCAGTGAACGTCAGTCTCGATGGGAGACCCAGTACTTC. This sequence encodes CASSERQSRWETQYF.

The rearrangement joins TRBV4-2 to TRBJ2-7; 11 nucleotides line up with TRBD1. Trimming took 4 bases from V and 3 from J; bases not matched to a gene: 2. This CDR3 spans 14 amino acids. Germline V gene lookup returns CDR1 LGHNA and CDR2 YNFKEQ. CDR3 sequence reads: CASSPGTGGYEQYF. CDR3 coding DNA: TGTGCCAGCAGCCCTGGGACAGGGGGCTACGAGCAGTACTTC.

The chain is built from TRBV19 and TRBJ2-7; D unclear. Germline CDR1 reads LNHDA; CDR2 reads SQIVND (reference sequence). Trimming took 4 bases from V and 3 from J, leaving 13 bases between them. The CDR3 runs to 14 residues. CDR3 residues: CASSNGPTGYEQYF. DNA of the CDR3: TGTGCCAGTAGTAACGGCCCCACGGGCTACGAGCAGTACTTC.

J is TRBJ2-7 and V is TRBV6-2 or TRBV6-3, with D tentatively TRBD1 (6 bases). The V gene lost 0 bases and the J gene lost 3 bases, with 9 bases spanning the gap. The CDR3 runs 14 residues. CDR1 and CDR2 (germline): MNHEY, SVGEGT. In nucleotides, the CDR3 is TGTGCCAGCAGTTACTCGACGACAGGCTACGAGCAGTACTTC. The encoded protein is CASSYSTTGYEQYF.

The chain recombines TRBV9 with TRBJ2-3, with TRBD2 matching 14 bases. The V segment lost 2 bases and the J segment 5 bases; nucleotides outside the gene matches: 4. The germline V gene encodes CDR1 SGDLS and CDR2 YYNGEE. The CDR3 has 16 amino acids. CDR3 loop: CASSVGLAGAKDTQYF. The CDR3 DNA is TGTGCCAGCAGCGTGGGACTAGCGGGAGCAAAAGATACGCAGTATTTT.

The J gene is TRBJ2-1, the V gene TRBV5-1; 8 bases are shared with TRBD2. The CDR3 extends over 16 amino acids. Germline CDR1 and CDR2: SGHRS and YFSETQ. J was trimmed by 0 bases and V by 4 bases; bases with no gene match: 6. CDR3 protein: CASSPRGGSSYNEQFF. As DNA, the CDR3 is TGCGCCAGCAGCCCCCGCGGGGGGAGCTCCTACAATGAGCAGTTCTTC. Full variable domain (outside the CDR3, taken from reference TRBV5-1 and TRBJ2-1): KAGVTQTPRYLIKTRGQQVTLSCSPISGHRSVSWYQQTPGQGLQFLFEYFSETQRNKGNFPGRFSGRQFSNSRSEMNVSTLELGDSALYLCASSPRGGSSYNEQFFGPGTRLTVL.

In its sample, this clone was seen a few times. The chain carries TRBV5-1 and TRBJ2-1; D may be TRBD1 (6 bases). The CDR3 loop spans 14 amino acids. Germline CDR1 SGHRS, CDR2 YFSETQ. Trimming left V 0 bases short and J 15 bases short, with 19 bases between. The CDR3 DNA reads TGCGCCAGCAGCTTGGAAACTCCCGGGTTGGGGGCGTTCTTC. Its protein product is CASSLETPGLGAFF.

The chain is built from TRBV9 and TRBJ2-3, with TRBD2 as a possible D gene (6 bases). The V gene's germline CDR1 is SGDLS and CDR2 YYNGEE. The CDR3 has 14 amino acids. The V gene lost 2 bases and the J gene lost 2 bases, with 9 bases spanning the gap. The CDR3 region is CASSVAGPTDTQYF. CDR3 coding DNA: TGTGCCAGCAGCGTGGCGGGACCCACAGATACGCAGTATTTT.

V is TRBV28 and J is TRBJ2-2, with TRBD2 matching 13 bases. Germline trimming cut 6 bases from V and 7 bases from J; bases unmatched to any gene: 14. The germline V gene has CDR1 MDHEN and CDR2 SYDVKM. The CDR3 runs to 18 residues. The DNA of the CDR3 is TGTGCCAGCAGCACTTGGACCGGACTAGCGGGAGTTATCGGGGAGCTGTTTTTT. Its translation: CASSTWTGLAGVIGELFF.

The chain recombines TRBV28 with TRBJ1-1; D remains ambiguous. V shed 5 bases and J shed 0 bases, with 4 bases lying between them. There are 12 residues in the CDR3. Germline-derived CDR1 and CDR2 are MDHEN and SYDVKM. DNA for the CDR3: TGTGCCAGCAGTCAGATGAACACTGAAGCTTTCTTT. Translation: CASSQMNTEAFF.

V and J are TRBV28 and TRBJ2-1; TRBD1 matches 7 bases. J lost 1 base, V lost 4 bases, and 1 base had no gene match. The CDR3 covers 14 residues. Germline V gene sequence: CDR1 MDHEN, CDR2 SYDVKM. The CDR3 is CASSSGQSYNEQFF. Written as DNA, the CDR3 is TGTGCCAGCAGTTCGGGACAGTCCTACAATGAGCAGTTCTTC.

The genes are TRBV3-1 (or the pseudogene TRBV3-2) and TRBJ1-2; TRBD1 is a possible D gene (5 bases). Trimming pared 5 bases from V and 1 base from J, leaving 11 bases between. The CDR3 has 14 residues. From germline, CDR1 is LGHDT and CDR2 YNNKEL (reference sequence). The CDR3, as DNA: TGTGCCAGCAGCTTTCGGGGGAGTAACTATGGCTACACCTTC. Protein sequence: CASSFRGSNYGYTF.

The genes are TRBV5-4 and TRBJ2-1, with TRBD2 as a possible D gene (6 bases). Germline V gene lookup returns CDR1 SGHNT and CDR2 YYREEE (reference sequence). V lost 0 bases, J lost 2 bases, and 15 bases lay in between. The CDR3 is made up of 17 amino acids. The CDR3 loop is CASSLGLGGGTYNEQFF. The CDR3 DNA reads TGTGCCAGCAGCTTGGGCCTGGGTGGAGGGACCTACAATGAGCAGTTCTTC.

The chain joins TRBV15 to TRBJ2-5; unclear D gene. CDR3 length: 15 amino acids. Trimming removed 0 bases at V and 4 bases at J, with 12 bases between. CDR1 is LNHNV and CDR2 is YYDKDF in the germline V gene (reference sequence). CDR3 residues: CATSRERSLGETQYF. DNA of the CDR3: TGTGCCACCAGCAGAGAGCGTAGCCTGGGAGAGACCCAGTACTTC.

The chain uses TRBV7-8 and TRBJ2-7; 7 bases fit TRBD1. This CDR3 is 14 amino acids long. Unmatched junction bases numbered 10, after V lost 5 bases and J lost 6 bases. Germline CDR1 SGHVS, CDR2 FQNEAQ. The CDR3 sequence is CASSTWTGTGEQYF. CDR3 nucleotide sequence: TGTGCCAGCAGCACCTGGACAGGTACCGGCGAGCAGTACTTC.

J is TRBJ2-1 and V is TRBV5-1; no reliable D call. The CDR3 is made up of 17 amino acids. V gave up 0 bases and J gave up 0 bases, with 13 bases separating them. The germline V gene encodes CDR1 SGHRS and CDR2 YFSETQ. The CDR3, as DNA: TGCGCCAGCAGCTTGGGTGCGAGGTCGAGCTCCTACAATGAGCAGTTCTTC. Protein product: CASSLGARSSSYNEQFF.

V gene TRBV3-1 (or the pseudogene TRBV3-2) combines with J gene TRBJ1-3; no firm D call. Trimming pared 5 bases from V and 3 bases from J, leaving 11 bases between. The CDR3 length is 14 residues. Looked up from germline, CDR1 is LGHDT and CDR2 is YNNKEL (reference sequence). The CDR3 nucleotides read TGTGCCAGCAGCTTAAACAGCCTTGGAAACACCATATATTTT. Translated: CASSLNSLGNTIYF.

The CDR3 here is CATSRGAQAGNTIYF. The CDR3 nucleotides read TGTGCCACCAGCAGAGGGGCACAGGCCGGAAACACCATATATTTT. V gene TRBV15 combines with J gene TRBJ1-3; a weak D match, TRBD1 (5 bases). With 1 base removed from V and 4 bases from J, the gap between germline ends came to 11 bases. This CDR3 is 15 amino acids long. Germline V gene lookup returns CDR1 LNHNV and CDR2 YYDKDF (reference sequence). Variable domain in full (rest from reference TRBV15 and TRBJ1-3): DAMVIQNPRYQVTQFGKPVTLSCSQTLNHNVMYWYQQKSSQAPKLLFHYYDKDFNNEADTPDNFQSRRPNTSFCFLDIRSPGLGDTAMYLCATSRGAQAGNTIYFGEGSWLTVV.

The rearrangement joins TRBV1 to TRBJ1-1; the D call in the table, TRBD1, was not verified against the DNA. TRBV1 is noted as a pseudogene. The CDR3 has 13 residues. This CDR3 is CTSSHSGGTEAFF. The CDR3 DNA sequence: TGCACCAGCAGCCATTCAGGGGGCACTGAAGCTTTCTTT.

V gene TRBV18 combines with J gene TRBJ2-1, with a possible D match to TRBD2 (6 bases). The CDR3 is made up of 17 amino acids. CDR1 is KGHSH, CDR2 LQKENI, per germline. Trimming removed 0 bases from V and 0 bases from J, with 12 bases in between. The CDR3 DNA sequence: TGTGCCAGCTCACCACCGAGGTCGGGAGTCTCCTACAATGAGCAGTTCTTC. This translates into CASSPPRSGVSYNEQFF.

The V and J genes are TRBV27 and TRBJ2-2; 7 nucleotides align to TRBD2. CDR1 and CDR2 from the germline V gene are MNHEY and SMNVEV (reference sequence). V lost 5 bases and J lost 10; bases outside the gene matches: 10. This CDR3 is 14 amino acids long. The CDR3 loop is CASSTRTRYEELFF. CDR3 bases: TGTGCCAGCAGTACCCGGACTAGATATGAGGAGCTGTTTTTT.

V gene TRBV7-3 combines with J gene TRBJ2-2, with D hard to call. Trimming shortened V by 2 bases and J by 6 bases, and 10 bases separated the two germline ends. The CDR3 runs to 14 residues. CDR1 and CDR2 from the germline V gene are SGHTA and FQGTGA. The CDR3 loop is CASSLLRGAGELFF. The CDR3 coding sequence is TGTGCCAGCAGCTTACTTAGAGGAGCCGGGGAGCTGTTTTTT.